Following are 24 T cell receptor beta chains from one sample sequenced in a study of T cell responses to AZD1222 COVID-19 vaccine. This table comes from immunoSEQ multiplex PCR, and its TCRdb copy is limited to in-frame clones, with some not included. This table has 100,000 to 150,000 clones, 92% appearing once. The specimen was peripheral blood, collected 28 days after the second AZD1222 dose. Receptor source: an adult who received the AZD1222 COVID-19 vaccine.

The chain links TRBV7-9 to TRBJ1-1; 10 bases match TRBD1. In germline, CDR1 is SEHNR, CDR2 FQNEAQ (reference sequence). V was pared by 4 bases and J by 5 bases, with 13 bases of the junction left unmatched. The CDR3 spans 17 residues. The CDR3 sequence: CASSSGQGVRNPTEAFF. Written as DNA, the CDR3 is TGTGCCAGCAGCTCCGGACAGGGGGTTCGTAACCCAACTGAAGCTTTCTTT.

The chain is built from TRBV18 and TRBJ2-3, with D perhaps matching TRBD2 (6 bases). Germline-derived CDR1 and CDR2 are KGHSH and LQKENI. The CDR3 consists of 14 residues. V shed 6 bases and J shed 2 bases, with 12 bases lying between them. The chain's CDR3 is CASSSGGTTDTQYF. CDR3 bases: TGTGCCAGCTCGTCAGGCGGGACCACAGATACGCAGTATTTT.

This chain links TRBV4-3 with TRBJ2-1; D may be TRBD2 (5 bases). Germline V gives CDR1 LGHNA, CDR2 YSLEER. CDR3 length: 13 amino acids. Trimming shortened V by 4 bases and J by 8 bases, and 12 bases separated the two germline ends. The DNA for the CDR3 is TGCGCCAGCAGCCCCCAAACTAGTGATGAGCAGTTCTTC. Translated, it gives CASSPQTSDEQFF.

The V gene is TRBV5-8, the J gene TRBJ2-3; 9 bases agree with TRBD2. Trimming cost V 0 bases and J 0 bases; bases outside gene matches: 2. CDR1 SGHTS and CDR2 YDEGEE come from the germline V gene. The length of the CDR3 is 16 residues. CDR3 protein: CASSLDLAGSTDTQYF. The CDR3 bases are TGTGCCAGCAGCTTGGATCTAGCGGGGAGCACAGATACGCAGTATTTT.

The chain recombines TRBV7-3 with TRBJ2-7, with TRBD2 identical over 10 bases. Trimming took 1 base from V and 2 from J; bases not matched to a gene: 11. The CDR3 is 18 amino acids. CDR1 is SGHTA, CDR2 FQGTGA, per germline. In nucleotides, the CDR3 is TGTGCCAGCAGCTTAAAGCGGGAGGGCACCACTCTAACCTACGAGCAGTACTTC. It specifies CASSLKREGTTLTYEQYF.

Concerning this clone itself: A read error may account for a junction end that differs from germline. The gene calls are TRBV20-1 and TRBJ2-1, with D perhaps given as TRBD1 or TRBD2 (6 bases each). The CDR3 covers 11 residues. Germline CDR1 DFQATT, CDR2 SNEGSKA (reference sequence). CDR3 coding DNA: TGCAGTGCTCCGTTCGGGGGCAACGGGATCTTC. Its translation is CSAPFGGNGIF.

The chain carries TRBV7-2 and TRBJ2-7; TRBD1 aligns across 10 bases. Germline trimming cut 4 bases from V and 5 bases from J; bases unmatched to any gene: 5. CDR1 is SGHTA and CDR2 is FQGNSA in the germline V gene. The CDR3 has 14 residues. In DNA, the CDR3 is TGTGCCAGCAGCTCGCTGGGGACAGGGGACGAGCAGTACTTC. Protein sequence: CASSSLGTGDEQYF.

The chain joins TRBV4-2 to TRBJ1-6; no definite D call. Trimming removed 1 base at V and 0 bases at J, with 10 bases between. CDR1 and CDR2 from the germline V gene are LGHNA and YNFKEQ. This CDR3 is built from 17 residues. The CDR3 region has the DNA TGTGCCAGCAGCCAAGTTGTAACCCTCTCCTATAATTCACCCCTCCACTTT. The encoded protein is CASSQVVTLSYNSPLHF.

In nucleotides, the CDR3 is TGCGCCAGCAGCCAAGATCAGCGTAGATCCGGGGAGACCCAGTACTTC. The encoded protein is CASSQDQRRSGETQYF. The rearrangement uses TRBV4-3 and TRBJ2-5; D not certain. V lost 0 bases and J 5 bases, leaving 16 bases between the germline ends. Germline values: CDR1 LGHNA, CDR2 YSLEER. The CDR3 totals 16 residues.

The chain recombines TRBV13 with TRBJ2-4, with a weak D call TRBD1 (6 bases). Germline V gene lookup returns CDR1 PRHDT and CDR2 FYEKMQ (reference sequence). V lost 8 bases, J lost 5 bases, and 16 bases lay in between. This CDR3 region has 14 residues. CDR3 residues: CASFPGTRENIQYF. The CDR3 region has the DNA TGTGCCAGCTTCCCAGGGACAAGGGAAAACATTCAGTACTTC. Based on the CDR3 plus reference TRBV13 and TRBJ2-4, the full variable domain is AAGVIQSPRHLIKEKRETATLKCYPIPRHDTVYWYQQGPGQDPQFLISFYEKMQSDKGSIPDRFSAQQFSDYHSELNMSSLELGDSALYFCASFPGTRENIQYFGAGTRLSVL.

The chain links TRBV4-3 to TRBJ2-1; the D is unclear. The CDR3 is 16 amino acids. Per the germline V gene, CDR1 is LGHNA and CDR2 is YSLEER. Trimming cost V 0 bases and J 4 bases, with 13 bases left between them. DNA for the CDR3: TGCGCCAGCAGCCAAGAAGTGGCGGCAGTTTACAATGAGCAGTTCTTC. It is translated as CASSQEVAAVYNEQFF.

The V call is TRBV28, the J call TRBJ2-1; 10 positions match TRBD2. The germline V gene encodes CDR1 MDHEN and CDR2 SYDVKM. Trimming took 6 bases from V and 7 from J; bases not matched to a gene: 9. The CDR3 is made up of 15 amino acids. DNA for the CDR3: TGTGCCAGCAGACCAAGCGGGGGGGCGAAGAATGAGCAGTTCTTC. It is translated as CASRPSGGAKNEQFF. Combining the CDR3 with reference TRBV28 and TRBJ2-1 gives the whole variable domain DVKVTQSSRYLVKRTGEKVFLECVQDMDHENMFWYRQDPGLGLRLIYFSYDVKMKEKGDIPEGYSVSREKKERFSLILESASTNQTSMYLCASRPSGGAKNEQFFGPGTRLTVL.

The CDR3 region is CASSTRLAGAEAEQFF. As DNA, the CDR3 is TGTGCCAGCAGTACCCGACTAGCGGGAGCCGAAGCTGAGCAGTTCTTC. The rearrangement uses TRBV2 and TRBJ2-1; 12 nucleotides match TRBD2. The germline V gene has CDR1 SNHLY and CDR2 FYNNEI. The CDR3 consists of 16 residues. Trimming at V came to 5 bases and at J to 9 bases, leaving 11 bases not matched to a gene.

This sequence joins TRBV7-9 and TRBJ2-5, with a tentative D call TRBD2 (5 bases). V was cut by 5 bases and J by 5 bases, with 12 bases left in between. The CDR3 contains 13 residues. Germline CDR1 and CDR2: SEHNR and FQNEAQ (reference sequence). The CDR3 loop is CASSPEGGETQYF. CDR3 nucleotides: TGTGCCAGCAGCCCCGAGGGCGGGGAGACCCAGTACTTC. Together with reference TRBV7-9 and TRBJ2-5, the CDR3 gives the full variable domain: DTGVSQNPRHKITKRGQNVTFRCDPISEHNRLYWYRQTLGQGPEFLTYFQNEAQLEKSRLLSDRFSAERPKGSFSTLEIQRTEQGDSAMYLCASSPEGGETQYFGPGTRLLVL.

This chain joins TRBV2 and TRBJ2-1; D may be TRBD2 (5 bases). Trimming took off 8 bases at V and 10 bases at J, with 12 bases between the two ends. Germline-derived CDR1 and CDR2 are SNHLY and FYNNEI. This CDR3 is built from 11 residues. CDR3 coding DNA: TGTGCCAGCGGGGTAAGAGGGGAGCAGTTCTTC. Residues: CASGVRGEQFF.

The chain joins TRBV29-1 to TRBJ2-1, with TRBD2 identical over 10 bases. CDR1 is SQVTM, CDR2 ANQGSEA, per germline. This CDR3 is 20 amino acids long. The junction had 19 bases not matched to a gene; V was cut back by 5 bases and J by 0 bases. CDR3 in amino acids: CSVIGGRAAGGQSSYNEQFF. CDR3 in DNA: TGCAGCGTTATTGGGGGGCGGGCAGCGGGAGGGCAAAGCTCCTACAATGAGCAGTTCTTC.

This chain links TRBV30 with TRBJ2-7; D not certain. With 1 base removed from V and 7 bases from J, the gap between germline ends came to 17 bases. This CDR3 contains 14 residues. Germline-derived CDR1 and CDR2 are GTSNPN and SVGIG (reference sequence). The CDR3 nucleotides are TGTGCCTGGAGTGGAGGAAATCCATCTCGGGAGCAGTACTTC. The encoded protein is CAWSGGNPSREQYF.

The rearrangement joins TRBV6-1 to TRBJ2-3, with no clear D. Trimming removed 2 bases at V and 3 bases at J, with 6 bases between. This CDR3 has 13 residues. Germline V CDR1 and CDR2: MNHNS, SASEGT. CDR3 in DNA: TGTGCCAGCAGTGAACCGTTGACAGATACGCAGTATTTT. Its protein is CASSEPLTDTQYF.

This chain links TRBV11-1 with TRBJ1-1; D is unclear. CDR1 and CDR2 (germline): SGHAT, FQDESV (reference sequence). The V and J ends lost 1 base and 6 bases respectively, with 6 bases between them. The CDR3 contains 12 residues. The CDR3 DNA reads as TGTGCCAGCAGCTTAGTGGGCCCTGAAGCTTTCTTT. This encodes CASSLVGPEAFF.

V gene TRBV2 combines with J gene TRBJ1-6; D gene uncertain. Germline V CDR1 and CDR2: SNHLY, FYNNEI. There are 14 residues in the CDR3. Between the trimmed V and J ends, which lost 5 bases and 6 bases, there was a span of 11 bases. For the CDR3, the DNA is TGTGCCAGCAGTTCGAGGAGGGCTAATTCACCCCTCCACTTT. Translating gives CASSSRRANSPLHF.

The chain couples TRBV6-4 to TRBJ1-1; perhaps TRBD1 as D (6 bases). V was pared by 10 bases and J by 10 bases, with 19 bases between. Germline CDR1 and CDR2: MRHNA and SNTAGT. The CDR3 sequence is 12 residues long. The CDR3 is CATHREGNRAFF. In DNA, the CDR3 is TGTGCCACCCACAGGGAGGGCAATAGAGCTTTCTTT.

The CDR3 loop reads CASKARATEAFF. Written as DNA, the CDR3 is TGTGCCAGCAAGGCCAGGGCCACTGAAGCTTTCTTT. The chain recombines TRBV7-2 with TRBJ1-1, with D maybe TRBD1 (5 bases). Trimming removed 7 bases at V and 4 bases at J, with 10 bases between. The CDR3 has 12 amino acids. Germline assignment: CDR1 SGHTA and CDR2 FQGNSA.

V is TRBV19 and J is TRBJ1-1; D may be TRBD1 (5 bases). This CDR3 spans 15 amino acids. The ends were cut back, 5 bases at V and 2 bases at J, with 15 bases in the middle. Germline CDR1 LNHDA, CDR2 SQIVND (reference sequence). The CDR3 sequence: CASSFSGATNTEAFF. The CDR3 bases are TGTGCCAGTAGTTTCTCCGGGGCCACTAACACTGAAGCTTTCTTT.

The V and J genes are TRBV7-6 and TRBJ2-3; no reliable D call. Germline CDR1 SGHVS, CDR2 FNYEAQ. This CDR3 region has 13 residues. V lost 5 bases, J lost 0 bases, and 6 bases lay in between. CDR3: CASSTTSTDTQYF. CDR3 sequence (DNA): TGTGCCAGCAGCACGACTAGCACAGATACGCAGTATTTT. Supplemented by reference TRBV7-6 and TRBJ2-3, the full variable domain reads GAGVSQSPRYKVTKRGQDVALRCDPISGHVSLYWYRQALGQGPEFLTYFNYEAQQDKSGLPNDRFSAERPEGSISTLTIQRTEQRDSAMYRCASSTTSTDTQYFGPGTRLTVL.